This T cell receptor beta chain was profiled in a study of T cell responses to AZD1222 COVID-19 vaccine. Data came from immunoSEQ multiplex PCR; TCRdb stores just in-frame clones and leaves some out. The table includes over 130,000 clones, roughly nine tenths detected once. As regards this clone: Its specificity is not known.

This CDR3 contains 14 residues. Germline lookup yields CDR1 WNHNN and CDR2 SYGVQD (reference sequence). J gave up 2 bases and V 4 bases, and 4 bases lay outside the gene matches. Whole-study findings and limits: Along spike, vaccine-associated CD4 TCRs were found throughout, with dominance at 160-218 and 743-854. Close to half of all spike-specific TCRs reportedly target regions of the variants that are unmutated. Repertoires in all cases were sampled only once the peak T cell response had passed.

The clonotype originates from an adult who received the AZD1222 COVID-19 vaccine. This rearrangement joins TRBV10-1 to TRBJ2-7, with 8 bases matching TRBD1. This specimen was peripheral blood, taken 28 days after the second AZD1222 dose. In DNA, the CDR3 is TGCGCCAGCAGTGTTGGACAGGGAGCCTACGAGCAGTACTTC. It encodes CASSVGQGAYEQYF.